A single T cell receptor beta chain is shown here with its context. The antigen it binds to is not known. Per-nucleotide qualities are absent, and no much larger clonotype sits a single base away. Library preparation was by the immunoSEQ multiplex PCR assay. Not all clones reach the TCRdb copy of this immuneACCESS table, which keeps in-frame sequences only. Checked studies attribute under half of the gap to unresolved V genes and leave the rest unexplained. The sample table shows some 30,000 clones, and 85% to 90% are seen once. Jointly, the top ten make up less than 10% of the sample. The source of the sample is a study of T cell changes during pregnancy in multiple sclerosis (dated by TCRdb to the late 2010s). Context from the whole study: The study looked at changes in the T cell repertoire across pregnancy in women with multiple sclerosis.

CDR1 and CDR2 were assigned from the germline V gene (reference sequence) as SGHNT and YYREEE. The CDR3 goes from the cysteine to the phenylalanine over 14 residues. Just CDR3 DNA is preserved here, 42 bases in frame from base 1. From V the trimming removes 4 bases and from J it removes 2 bases, while the gene matches leave 4 bases of the junction unaccounted for. Rearrangement joined TRBV5-4 to TRBJ2-7; the central 9 bases match TRBD2. Here the sequenced sample was CD8+ T cells from peripheral blood mononuclear cells, taken in the second trimester of pregnancy. This clonotype was sampled from a female donor with multiple sclerosis, enrolled in a pregnancy study. The DNA reads TGTGCCAGCAGCCTGGGACTAGCCCCCTACGAGCAGTACTTC. Translated, it reads CASSLGLAPYEQYF.